A single sample is the source of the 17 T cell receptor beta chains below, sequenced in a study of blood T cell repertoires in COVID-19. Only in-frame clones appear in the TCRdb table, and some are missing; sequencing was by immunoSEQ multiplex PCR. The repertoire holds under 100,000 clones, with about three quarters as singletons. Input material: peripheral blood. The origin of the receptors is a woman older than 75 with active or convalescent COVID-19.

This clone was detected only a few times. This sequence joins TRBV27 and TRBJ2-2, with TRBD1 matching over 9 bases. In germline, CDR1 is MNHEY, CDR2 SMNVEV (reference sequence). CDR3 length equals 15 residues. V lost 5 bases and J lost 4; bases outside the gene matches: 5. The CDR3 region is CASSLTGGFTGELFF. CDR3 DNA: TGTGCCAGCAGTCTTACAGGGGGCTTCACCGGGGAGCTGTTTTTT.

This rearrangement joins TRBV2 to TRBJ1-4; 7 bases align to TRBD1. The CDR3 runs to 14 residues. Germline trimming cut 5 bases from V and 5 bases from J; bases unmatched to any gene: 5. Germline V gene lookup returns CDR1 SNHLY and CDR2 FYNNEI. The CDR3 spells CASSPDRENEKLFF. CDR3 DNA sequence: TGTGCCAGCAGTCCTGACAGGGAAAATGAAAAACTGTTTTTT.

The J gene is TRBJ2-2, the V gene TRBV19; tentatively, D is TRBD2 (5 bases). V was cut by 3 bases and J by 4 bases, with 15 bases left in between. The germline CDR1 and CDR2 sequences are LNHDA and SQIVND (reference sequence). The CDR3 spans 16 residues. The CDR3 DNA reads TGTGCCAGTAGTATGTTGGGAGAAAGCCTCACCGGGGAGCTGTTTTTT. It encodes CASSMLGESLTGELFF. The complete variable domain, with remaining parts taken from reference TRBV19 and TRBJ2-2, reads DGGITQSPKYLFRKEGQNVTLSCEQNLNHDAMYWYRQDPGQGLRLIYYSQIVNDFQKGDIAEGYSVSREKKESFPLTVTSAQKNPTAFYLCASSMLGESLTGELFFGEGSRLTVL.

This chain connects TRBV19 to TRBJ1-5, with a tentative D call TRBD1 (5 bases). Germline V gene sequence: CDR1 LNHDA, CDR2 SQIVND (reference sequence). The CDR3 covers 13 residues. Trimming took off 6 bases at V and 3 bases at J, with 9 bases between the two ends. The CDR3 here is CASRDSFNQPQHF. DNA of the CDR3: TGTGCCAGTAGAGACAGCTTCAATCAGCCCCAGCATTTT.

This chain uses TRBV28 with TRBJ2-2; D is ambiguous. The germline CDR1 and CDR2 sequences are MDHEN and SYDVKM. The CDR3 length is 10 residues. Trimming pared 10 bases from V and 4 bases from J, leaving 4 bases between. CDR3 DNA sequence: TGTGCCACCTCCACCGGGGAGCTGTTTTTT. Its translation is CATSTGELFF.

This clone was seen a single time. V usage is TRBV5-1 and J usage is TRBJ2-3; D possibly corresponds to TRBD1 (6 bases). The CDR3 is 16 residues long. Germline CDR1 reads SGHRS; CDR2 reads YFSETQ. The V end lost 2 bases, the J end lost 0 bases, and 13 bases lay between the germline ends. CDR3 residues: CASSLSGQSSTDTQYF. Here the CDR3 DNA reads TGCGCCAGCAGCTTATCCGGACAGTCTAGCACAGATACGCAGTATTTT.

The chain couples TRBV5-1 to TRBJ1-2; 9 bases line up with TRBD1. V trimming: 4 bases; J trimming: 8 bases; junction bases outside the gene matches: 6. The CDR3 is 13 amino acids. CDR1 is SGHRS and CDR2 is YFSETQ in the germline V gene. CDR3 DNA: TGCGCCAGCAGCCCAACAGGGGGCGACGGCTACACCTTC. Translation: CASSPTGGDGYTF.

This sequence joins TRBV27 and TRBJ1-2; D unresolved. Looked up from germline, CDR1 is MNHEY and CDR2 is SMNVEV (reference sequence). CDR3 length equals 13 residues. The V end was cut by 8 bases, the J end by 2 bases, with 12 bases between. CDR3: CASGRAGNYGYTF. The DNA of the CDR3 is TGTGCCAGCGGGAGGGCCGGGAACTATGGCTACACCTTC.

The chain carries TRBV5-8 and TRBJ1-2; tentatively, D is TRBD1 (5 bases). The CDR3 is 13 amino acids. Germline V gives CDR1 SGHTS, CDR2 YDEGEE. V was trimmed by 2 bases and J by 6 bases, leaving 11 bases between them. The chain's CDR3 is CASSLRGEHGYTF. For the CDR3, the DNA is TGTGCCAGCAGCTTACGGGGGGAACATGGCTACACCTTC.

The chain has TRBV7-8 and TRBJ2-7, with 10 nucleotides matching TRBD1. The germline V gene has CDR1 SGHVS and CDR2 FQNEAQ. Germline trimming cut 5 bases from V and 2 bases from J; bases unmatched to any gene: 6. The CDR3 sequence is 15 residues long. CDR3 DNA: TGTGCCAGCAGCATTGACAGGGGGCTACCCTACGAGCAGTACTTC. It codes for CASSIDRGLPYEQYF.

This chain links TRBV9 with TRBJ2-5, with TRBD2 identical over 7 bases. Germline V lookup: CDR1 SGDLS, CDR2 YYNGEE. The V and J ends lost 0 bases and 8 bases, in that order; junction bases with no gene match: 7. The CDR3 sequence is 14 residues long. The CDR3 nucleotides read TGTGCCAGCAGCGTAGATTGGGGGGGAGGAACCCAGTACTTC. Encoded protein: CASSVDWGGGTQYF.

The chain is built from TRBV27 and TRBJ1-2, with D perhaps matching TRBD1 (5 bases). Germline V gene lookup returns CDR1 MNHEY and CDR2 SMNVEV (reference sequence). The CDR3 totals 12 residues. Deletions cut 4 bases from V and 6 bases from J, with 9 bases between. The DNA for the CDR3 is TGTGCCAGCAGTTCCAGGGCCCATGGCTACACCTTC. Its protein is CASSSRAHGYTF.

The chain combines TRBV14 with TRBJ1-2; 7 nucleotides match TRBD1. CDR3 length: 16 residues. The germline V gene has CDR1 SGHDN and CDR2 FVKESK. With V trimmed by 2 bases and J by 2 bases, 8 bases remained unmatched. This chain's CDR3 is CASSQRGTVGNYGYTF. CDR3 DNA: TGTGCCAGCAGCCAAAGGGGGACAGTGGGCAACTATGGCTACACCTTC.

The rearrangement joins TRBV7-9 to TRBJ2-7, with a tentative D call TRBD1 (5 bases). This CDR3 comprises 14 residues. The V end was cut by 8 bases, the J end by 1 base, with 15 bases between. Germline CDR1 reads SEHNR; CDR2 reads FQNEAQ (reference sequence). CDR3 nucleotide sequence: TGTGCCAGCGGGCCAGACAGTCTTTCCTACGAGCAGTACTTC. Translation gives CASGPDSLSYEQYF.

The gene calls are TRBV5-6 and TRBJ2-7; tentative D call: TRBD2 (6 bases). The CDR3 is made up of 15 amino acids. Trimming cost V 2 bases and J 5 bases, with 17 bases left between them. Germline CDR1 reads SGHDT; CDR2 reads YYEEEE. The CDR3 nucleotides are TGTGCCAGCAGCTTTAGGGACTCGGGGATCAACGAGCAGTACTTC. This sequence encodes CASSFRDSGINEQYF.

The chain combines TRBV6-1 with TRBJ1-4; 7 bases are shared with TRBD1. The CDR3 is 15 amino acids. The V gene end was trimmed by 0 bases and the J gene end by 4 bases; junction bases not matched to a gene: 2. Germline CDR1 and CDR2: MNHNS and SASEGT. CDR3 in DNA: TGTGCCAGCAGTGAAGCGACAGGGTATAATGAAAAACTGTTTTTT. Translated: CASSEATGYNEKLFF.

This sequence joins TRBV5-4 and TRBJ1-1, with 9 bases matching TRBD1. The CDR3 totals 14 residues. Germline CDR1 and CDR2: SGHNT and YYREEE (reference sequence). After removal of 10 bases from V and 0 bases from J, the junction contained 7 bases not matched to a gene. CDR3 in DNA: TGTGCCGGAGGACAGGGGAGGGTGAACACTGAAGCTTTCTTT. It encodes CAGGQGRVNTEAFF.